This passage covers 7 T cell receptor beta chains from one sample sequenced in a study of blood T cell repertoires in COVID-19. The protocol was immunoSEQ multiplex PCR, while the TCRdb copy is restricted to in-frame clones and leaves out a portion. The table records over 250,000 clones, approximately 87% of them present only once. The sample was peripheral blood. These receptors were obtained from a woman between 50 and 59 years old with acute or convalescent COVID-19.

The chain employs TRBV30 and TRBJ1-3, with 7 bases matching TRBD1. Germline V gene sequence: CDR1 GTSNPN, CDR2 SVGIG (reference sequence). The CDR3 is made up of 14 amino acids. Unmatched junction bases numbered 7, after V lost 8 bases and J lost 0 bases. The CDR3: CAATEGASGNTIYF. The CDR3 region has the DNA TGTGCCGCAACGGAGGGGGCCTCTGGAAACACCATATATTTT.

This clone was found a few times. The chain has TRBV30 and TRBJ1-2, with D perhaps matching TRBD1 (5 bases). Trimming removed 3 bases at V and 6 bases at J, with 14 bases between. The CDR3 extends over 13 amino acids. Germline CDR1 and CDR2: GTSNPN and SVGIG (reference sequence). CDR3 bases: TGTGCCTGGAGCCCTGGCAGGGTGCATGGCTACACCTTC. This sequence encodes CAWSPGRVHGYTF.

This clone was detected only a few times. The V gene is TRBV5-1, the J gene TRBJ2-2; 7 bases match TRBD2. CDR3 size: 17 residues. Trimming took 4 bases from V and 4 from J; bases not matched to a gene: 13. Germline V gene lookup returns CDR1 SGHRS and CDR2 YFSETQ. The chain's CDR3 is CASSMGLRDYFTGELFF. CDR3 bases: TGCGCCAGCAGCATGGGCCTCCGGGACTATTTCACCGGGGAGCTGTTTTTT.

DNA for the CDR3: TGTGCCAGCAGTGGGTCAGGGGGCGGTGGGGAGACCCAGTACTTC. The encoded protein is CASSGSGGGGETQYF. The chain has TRBV2 and TRBJ2-5; 8 nucleotides align to TRBD1. The germline V gene has CDR1 SNHLY and CDR2 FYNNEI. Losses at the gene ends were 4 bases for V and 5 bases for J; bases not matched to a gene: 9. The CDR3 has 15 residues.

This chain joins TRBV9 and TRBJ1-2; D unresolved. This CDR3 has 15 amino acids. Germline-derived CDR1 and CDR2 are SGDLS and YYNGEE. The germline V and J ends were trimmed by 0 bases and 8 bases, with 17 bases remaining between them. CDR3 loop: CASSVGTPGSKGYTF. In DNA, the CDR3 is TGTGCCAGCAGCGTAGGGACCCCGGGATCCAAGGGCTACACCTTC.

Here the CDR3 reads CASSLLGTGRKYSPLHF. The CDR3 bases are TGTGCCAGCAGCTTGCTAGGGACAGGGCGGAAGTATTCACCCCTCCACTTT. This chain uses TRBV5-5 with TRBJ1-6, with 9 positions matching TRBD1. The V segment lost 1 base and the J segment 8 bases; nucleotides outside the gene matches: 10. This CDR3 has 17 residues. CDR1 is SGHKS, CDR2 YYEKEE, per germline (reference sequence).

This chain uses TRBV28 with TRBJ1-2, with 10 bases aligning to TRBD1. This CDR3 contains 14 residues. Germline V gene lookup returns CDR1 MDHEN and CDR2 SYDVKM. Trimming cost V 4 bases and J 4 bases; bases outside gene matches: 3. CDR3 amino acids: CASSSGQGFYGYTF. DNA for the CDR3: TGTGCCAGCAGTTCGGGACAGGGGTTCTATGGCTACACCTTC.